Presented here are 5 T cell receptor beta chains from one specimen sequenced in a study of human T cells and chemical hapten exposure. Time point given: patch test 1, 2 weeks after DPC sensitization. Treatment described: therapeutic diphenylcyclopropenone sensitization with weekly scalp DPC. Each CDR3 protein gets one entry after TCRdb re-called the RACE reads with MiXCR. The sample includes around 120,000 distinct CDR3 sequences, roughly 13% seen only once; the top ten take around 0.84%. Specimen: whole blood, collected in connection with sensitization to the hapten diphenylcyclopropenone (DPC). The receptor set was obtained from a man aged 18 to 30 with alopecia areata. Some clones in this sample may be carry-over from other donors' samples.

This clonotype was recorded a few times. The chain recombines TRBV29-1 with TRBJ1-5; tentative D call: TRBD1 (6 bases). The CDR3 contains 12 residues. The germline V and J ends were trimmed by 6 bases and 1 base, with 7 bases remaining between them. Germline lookup yields CDR1 SQVTM and CDR2 ANQGSEA. CDR3 in DNA: TGCAGCGTCCAGGGGAGCAATCAGCCCCAGCATTTT. Its translation: CSVQGSNQPQHF.

This clonotype was found many times. V usage is TRBV6-2 or TRBV6-3 and J usage is TRBJ1-2; D gene uncertain. Germline CDR1 is MNHEY and CDR2 is SVGEGT. V shed 7 bases and J shed 2 bases, with 5 bases lying between them. This CDR3 is built from 11 residues. The CDR3 loop reads CASTSNYGYTF. The DNA of the CDR3 is TGTGCCAGCACCAGCAACTATGGCTACACCTTC.

The chain combines TRBV29-1 with TRBJ1-3; weak D call: TRBD1 (6 bases). Germline CDR1 SQVTM, CDR2 ANQGSEA. Between the trimmed V and J ends, which lost 7 bases and 3 bases, there was a span of 10 bases. The CDR3 covers 12 residues. DNA of the CDR3: TGCAGCGCAGGGGAGTTTGGAAACACCATATATTTT. Protein sequence: CSAGEFGNTIYF.

This chain joins TRBV6-4 and TRBJ2-3, with D perhaps matching TRBD1 (5 bases). This CDR3 has 15 amino acids. In germline, CDR1 is MRHNA, CDR2 SNTAGT. Trimming cost V 3 bases and J 1 base, with 11 bases left between them. The CDR3: CASSEGGQGTDTQYF. CDR3 bases: TGTGCCAGCAGTGAAGGTGGACAAGGCACAGATACGCAGTATTTT.

This clonotype appeared a few times. The chain is built from TRBV7-8 and TRBJ2-5; TRBD1 might be the D (5 bases). Germline CDR1 is SGHVS and CDR2 is FQNEAQ. V was cut by 5 bases and J by 5 bases, with 21 bases left in between. The CDR3 is made up of 16 amino acids. The CDR3 region has the DNA TGTGCCAGCAGCCCCCCGGACAATACCGCAGGGGAGACCCAGTACTTC. Translating gives CASSPPDNTAGETQYF.